This T cell receptor beta chain originates from a study of T cells after yellow fever vaccination. Study details: In the case of low-cell-number fractions, SMART-Seq v4 Ultra Low Input was used for preparation. The study, taken as a whole, reports: Subsequent to the booster, the majority of primary-vaccination clones reappeared (96% CD4, more than 70% CD8).

This clonotype was counted between two and nine times. Its antigen is unidentified. The CDR3 totals 15 residues. Trimming shortened V by 0 bases and J by 2 bases, and 11 bases separated the two germline ends. Germline V CDR1 and CDR2: LNHNV, YYDKDF (reference sequence). Researchers made TCR cDNA using 5'RACE template switching, and this step added a universal primer site and UMIs. TCRdb reanalysed the 5' RACE reads using MiXCR and keeps one entry per CDR3 protein. The sample contains under 600,000 distinct CDR3 sequences, less than 15% of which appear only once. The rearrangement links TRBV15 to TRBJ2-7; a weak D match, TRBD2 (6 bases). Material: PBMCs, obtained on the day of the yellow fever booster vaccination. This receptor was obtained from a young man who received the YFV17D yellow fever vaccine. The CDR3 sequence is CATSRETSGPYEQYF. The CDR3 DNA reads as TGTGCCACCAGCAGAGAGACTAGTGGCCCCTACGAGCAGTACTTC.